The next 14 T cell receptor beta chains were all read from a single sample in a study of T cells in Graves' hyperthyroidism and ophthalmopathy. TCR beta CDR3 region amplification was performed from RNA transcripts. In the first-round RT-PCR of the TCR CDR3, the HTBI primer set was used. From the multiplex PCR reads, TCRdb called clonotypes with MiXCR, one entry per CDR3 protein. The sample has more than 500,000 distinct CDR3 sequences; about half are singletons. The source material was peripheral blood or thyroid tissue (not recorded which). Receptor source: an adult woman with Graves' disease, either hyperthyroidism or ophthalmopathy (not recorded which).

The gene calls are TRBV20-1 and TRBJ1-2; possibly TRBD1 for D (5 bases). The germline CDR1 and CDR2 sequences are DFQATT and SNEGSKA (reference sequence). The CDR3 is made up of 16 amino acids. The V gene lost 3 bases and the J gene lost 0 bases, with 17 bases spanning the gap. The CDR3 DNA reads as TGCAGTGCTAGGGACCCCCGGGAGGGGACTAACTATGGCTACACCTTC. This encodes CSARDPREGTNYGYTF.

The V call is TRBV6-1, the J call TRBJ1-1, with 9 bases matching TRBD1. The CDR3 covers 14 residues. The J segment lost 6 bases and the V segment lost 3 bases, leaving 5 bases of the junction unmatched. Germline assignment: CDR1 MNHNS and CDR2 SASEGT. The DNA for the CDR3 is TGTGCCAGCAGTGAGACAGGGGGTACAGCTGAAGCTTTCTTT. It translates to CASSETGGTAEAFF.

This chain connects TRBV7-8 to TRBJ2-7, with 8 bases matching TRBD2. Germline assignment: CDR1 SGHVS and CDR2 FQNEAQ. V lost 0 bases and J lost 4; bases outside the gene matches: 8. This CDR3 has 16 amino acids. The CDR3 spells CASSLAGASGWYEQYF. In DNA form, the CDR3 reads TGTGCCAGCAGCTTAGCGGGGGCTAGCGGGTGGTACGAGCAGTACTTC. The full variable domain, its missing parts supplied by reference TRBV7-8 and TRBJ2-7, is GAGVSQSPRYKVAKRGQDVALRCDPISGHVSLFWYQQALGQGPEFLTYFQNEAQLDKSGLPSDRFFAERPEGSVSTLKIQRTQQEDSAVYLCASSLAGASGWYEQYFGPGTRLTVT.

This clonotype was detected a few times. V and J are TRBV25-1 and TRBJ1-5, with D unresolved. CDR1 and CDR2 (germline): MGHDK, SYGVNS. Trimming pared 1 base from V and 1 base from J, leaving 5 bases between. The CDR3 extends over 14 amino acids. CDR3 sequence reads: CASSEWVSNQPQHF. DNA of the CDR3: TGTGCCAGCAGTGAATGGGTCAGCAATCAGCCCCAGCATTTT.

In this sample, this clonotype turned up once. One base away lies a much larger clone, so this may be a sequencing read error. The chain recombines TRBV30 with TRBJ1-1; D unclear. Germline V CDR1 and CDR2: GTSNPN, SVGIG (reference sequence). Trimming cost V 5 bases and J 6 bases, with 10 bases left between them. The CDR3 has 11 residues. The CDR3 DNA is TGTGCCTGGGGCGAAAACTCTGAAGCTTTCTTT. Translated, it gives CAWGENSEAFF.

The chain carries TRBV6-1 and TRBJ2-7; either TRBD1 or TRBD2 may fit D (6 bases each). This CDR3 spans 13 amino acids. V was cut by 8 bases and J by 2 bases, with 13 bases left in between. The V gene's germline CDR1 is MNHNS and CDR2 SASEGT. CDR3 sequence reads: CASGGLPTYEQYF. Written as DNA, the CDR3 is TGTGCCAGCGGGGGGCTTCCCACCTACGAGCAGTACTTC.

With respect to this clonotype: At one end the junction does not follow the germline gene, possibly because of a read error. This chain joins TRBV7-6 and TRBJ1-3; D not resolved. The CDR3 sequence is 9 residues long. Looked up from germline, CDR1 is SGHVS and CDR2 is FNYEAQ. CDR3 nucleotides: TGTGCTAGCAGCTTAGCTAGCGGGTTT. This translates into CASSLASGF.

For this clonotype: A much more abundant neighbour one base away suggests this may be a read error. The CDR3 does not close with the conserved phenylalanine or tryptophan, likely indicating a read error. The chain has TRBV27 and TRBJ1-6, with D possibly matching TRBD1 (6 bases). The CDR3 totals 14 residues. Germline V lookup: CDR1 MNHEY, CDR2 SMNVEV (reference sequence). V lost 4 bases, J lost 7 bases, and 11 bases lay in between. CDR3 in amino acids: CASSWWGPNSPLHV. DNA of the CDR3: TGTGCCAGCAGTTGGTGGGGGCCCAATTCACCCCTCCACGTT.

This clonotype was found many times. This sequence joins TRBV29-1 and TRBJ2-7, with D possibly matching TRBD2 (6 bases). The CDR3 contains 13 residues. CDR1 and CDR2 from the germline V gene are SQVTM and ANQGSEA. V dropped 5 bases and J dropped 6 bases, with 17 bases sitting between them. CDR3 region: CSVYPTGLSEQYF. CDR3 DNA: TGCAGCGTTTATCCAACGGGACTCAGCGAGCAGTACTTC.

The gene calls are TRBV24-1 and TRBJ1-2; a possible D gene is TRBD1 (5 bases). Per germline, CDR1 KGHDR and CDR2 SFDVKD. Trimming removed 1 base at V and 7 bases at J, with 15 bases between. This CDR3 is built from 15 residues. The chain's CDR3 is CATSDLEGSYFGYTF. The CDR3 DNA follows: TGTGCCACCAGTGATTTAGAGGGGAGCTATTTTGGCTACACCTTC.

V is TRBV2 and J is TRBJ1-2; a weak D match, TRBD1 (5 bases). This CDR3 region has 17 residues. Trimming took 3 bases from V and 0 from J, leaving 17 bases between them. The germline V gene has CDR1 SNHLY and CDR2 FYNNEI. DNA of the CDR3: TGTGCCAGCAGTGAGTTGGGGACGGAAAAAGCTAACTATGGCTACACCTTC. Its translation: CASSELGTEKANYGYTF.

This chain joins TRBV18 and TRBJ2-7, with 10 bases aligning to TRBD1. The CDR3 is 13 amino acids. Germline CDR1 KGHSH, CDR2 LQKENI. The V and J ends lost 6 bases and 6 bases, in that order; junction bases with no gene match: 5. The CDR3 reads CASSVTGGFEQYF. The CDR3 coding sequence is TGTGCCAGCTCGGTGACAGGGGGCTTCGAGCAGTACTTC.

The V call is TRBV20-1, the J call TRBJ1-5; the match to TRBD1 covers 8 bases. V dropped 4 bases and J dropped 4; count of bases not matched to a gene: 6. In germline, CDR1 is DFQATT, CDR2 SNEGSKA (reference sequence). CDR3 length: 14 residues. The CDR3 protein is CSATDRGYNQPQHF. DNA for the CDR3: TGCAGTGCTACCGACAGGGGTTATAATCAGCCCCAGCATTTT.

This chain joins TRBV29-1 and TRBJ1-5; D perhaps matches TRBD1 (5 bases). The germline gives CDR1 SQVTM, CDR2 ANQGSEA. V was shortened by 6 bases and J by 1 base, with 13 bases between the two germline ends. The CDR3 sequence is 14 residues long. DNA of the CDR3: TGCAGCGTCGCCTCTGGGGGAAGCAATCAGCCCCAGCATTTT. Protein: CSVASGGSNQPQHF. Using reference TRBV29-1 and TRBJ1-5 for the parts outside the CDR3, the full variable domain is SAVISQKPSRDICQRGTSLTIQCQVDSQVTMMFWYRQQPGQSLTLIATANQGSEATYESGFVIDKFPISRPNLTFSTLTVSNMSPEDSSIYLCSVASGGSNQPQHFGDGTRLSIL.